This T cell receptor beta chain was documented in a study of T cells after yellow fever vaccination. This clonotype has only a few counts. No antigen is known for it. Study conclusions and caveats: After the booster, 96% of CD4 and more than 75% of CD8 primary-response clones were re-detected. Abundant clonotypes from the bulk population could get into FACS-sorted repertoires as contaminants. CD4 and CD8 compartments shared a small share of clonotypes, likely from convergent recombination.

As TCR cDNA was made by 5'RACE template switching, a universal primer site and UMIs were added. TCRdb redid the calling of the 5' RACE reads with MiXCR, one entry per CDR3 protein. This sample has 550,000 or so distinct CDR3 sequences, with roughly 21% found just once. This sequence was found in a man aged 25 to 40 who received the YFV17D yellow fever vaccine. The material was PBMCs, obtained 15 days after the yellow fever booster vaccination.

The CDR3: CASSLSPHGRNEQFF. CDR3 sequence (DNA): TGTGCCAGCAGTTTATCCCCACATGGAAGGAATGAGCAGTTCTTC. The rearrangement uses TRBV27 and TRBJ2-1, with no clear D. Germline CDR1 MNHEY, CDR2 SMNVEV (reference sequence). The CDR3 is made up of 15 amino acids. V dropped 0 bases and J dropped 7 bases, with 13 bases sitting between them.